The rows below give T cell receptor beta chains drawn from one sample of a study of blood T cell repertoires in COVID-19. This table comes from immunoSEQ multiplex PCR, and its TCRdb copy is limited to in-frame clones, with some not included. In the table there are about 240,000 clones, 75% to 90% of which are singletons. Sequenced input: peripheral blood. These TCRs come from a woman aged 55-75 years with active or convalescent COVID-19. CDR3s include the opening cysteine and the closing phenylalanine or tryptophan. Fields, in order: clone size, J gene, V gene, D gene, CDR3 DNA, CDR3 protein. D genes are given only for firm matches. Clone size is stated in some rows and not others, as once, few, many or a class when expanded.

>-|TRBJ1-5|TRBV3-1/TRBV3-2|-
TGTGCCAGCAGCCAAGCAGGGTCCCCCAATCAGCCCCAGCATTTT
CASSQAGSPNQPQHF
>-|TRBJ1-2|TRBV2|TRBD1
TGTGCCAGCAGAGTACAGGGGGGCTATGGCTACACCTTC
CASRVQGGYGYTF
>-|TRBJ1-2|TRBV7-9|-
TGTGCCAGCAGCCTAGCGGGAGGGGTCTATGGCTACACCTTC
CASSLAGGVYGYTF
>-|TRBJ2-3|TRBV7-2|-
TGTGCCAGCAGCTTAGGAAGGGGCAGGAGAGGATGGACAGATACGCAGTATTTT
CASSLGRGRRGWTDTQYF
>few|TRBJ2-2|TRBV19|TRBD1
TGTGCCAGTAGTATTCGGGCTTGGGGGACAGGGGGTTCCGGGGAGCTGTTTTTT
CASSIRAWGTGGSGELFF
>-|TRBJ1-1|TRBV11-3|-
TGTGCCAGCAGCTTAAGGGGGGGGAACACTGAAGCTTTCTTT
CASSLRGGNTEAFF
>once|TRBJ2-1|TRBV2|TRBD2
TGTGCCAGCAGCAAAGGGACTAGCGGGGGGGAGTTGCAGTTCTTC
CASSKGTSGGELQFF
>-|TRBJ1-2|TRBV6-6|-
TGTGCCAGCACCCTCAGGGGCTATGGCTACACCTTC
CASTLRGYGYTF
>-|TRBJ2-1|TRBV9|-
TGTGCCAGCAGCCCCCAGGGCAATGAGCAGTTCTTC
CASSPQGNEQFF
>-|TRBJ2-1|TRBV14|TRBD2
TGTGCCAGCAGCCAAGATTCCCAGCGGGGGGGCGTTAAGCAGTTCTTC
CASSQDSQRGGVKQFF
>-|TRBJ2-7|TRBV7-9|-
TGTGCCAGCAGCTTCTCGTTGGCAGGGATGTACGAGCAGTACTTC
CASSFSLAGMYEQYF
>-|TRBJ1-2|TRBV3-1/TRBV3-2|-
TGTGCCAGCAGCCCTACAGGGTCCAATAACTATGGCTACACCTTC
CASSPTGSNNYGYTF
>-|TRBJ2-5|TRBV3-1/TRBV3-2|TRBD2
TGTGCCAGCAGCCAAGGGTTTTGGGCTAGCGGGGGGGAAGAGACCCAGTACTTC
CASSQGFWASGGEETQYF
>-|TRBJ2-7|TRBV5-6|-
TGTGCCAGCAGCTTTTGGCAGGAAGTGTACGAGCAGTACTTC
CASSFWQEVYEQYF
>once|TRBJ2-7|TRBV15|-
TGTGCCACCAGCAAAGGGGGTGGGTCCTACGAGCAGTACTTC
CATSKGGGSYEQYF
>once|TRBJ1-2|TRBV9|TRBD1
TGTGCCAGCAGCACCCCCCCCGGTGGGCAGGGGGCATTCAATGGCTACACCTTC
CASSTPPGGQGAFNGYTF
>-|TRBJ2-2|TRBV7-2|-
TGTGCCAGCAGCTTAGAGAGGGCGGCAGAGGAGCTGTTTTTT
CASSLERAAEELFF
>-|TRBJ2-7|TRBV15|-
TGTGCCACCAGCAGAGATCACTCTATCAACTACGAGCAGTACTTC
CATSRDHSINYEQYF
>-|TRBJ1-3|TRBV29-1|TRBD1
TGCAGCTCTACAGGGGATGGAAACACCATATATTTT
CSSTGDGNTIYF
>-|TRBJ1-1|TRBV7-9|TRBD1
TGTGCCAGCATCAAGACAGGGGCTAAACATGAAGCTTTCTTT
CASIKTGAKHEAFF
>-|TRBJ1-2|TRBV11-2|-
TGTGCCAGCAGCTCGAGGGCGGGGGGTAACTATGGCTACACCTTC
CASSSRAGGNYGYTF
>-|TRBJ1-1|TRBV7-2|TRBD1
TGTGCCAGCAGCCCAGGACAGGGCAACACTGAAGCTTTCTTT
CASSPGQGNTEAFF
>-|TRBJ1-4|TRBV7-2|-
TGTGCCAGCAGCTTGTCTCCCGCGGGGGGGACTAATGAAAAACTGTTTTTT
CASSLSPAGGTNEKLFF
>-|TRBJ1-2|TRBV6-1|-
TGTGCCAGCAGTGAACTGGGAGGGGAGGGTTTGTATGGCTACACCTTC
CASSELGGEGLYGYTF
>once|TRBJ2-5|TRBV9|TRBD2
TGTGCCAGCAGCGCCCTGGGACTAGCGGGGGGATTGGAGACCCAGTACTTC
CASSALGLAGGLETQYF
>-|TRBJ1-2|TRBV30|TRBD1
TGTGCCTGGATTGGTTATGTAGGGACAGGGACCTATGGCTACACCTTC
CAWIGYVGTGTYGYTF
>-|TRBJ1-4|TRBV30|TRBD1
TGTGCCTGGAGTAAGGGACAGGCCGCAGATGAAAAACTGTTTTTT
CAWSKGQAADEKLFF
>-|TRBJ2-2|TRBV19|TRBD2
TGTGCCAGTATCGACCGGGGGGTGAACACCGGGGAGCTGTTTTTT
CASIDRGVNTGELFF
>-|TRBJ1-4|TRBV25-1|-
TGTGCCAGCAGTGAATTGGGCAGAACTAATGAAAAACTGTTTTTT
CASSELGRTNEKLFF
>-|TRBJ1-2|TRBV27|TRBD1
TGTGCCGCAGGGGGGCCGGGGGGCTACACCTTC
CAAGGPGGYTF
>-|TRBJ2-1|TRBV12-5|-
TGTGCTAGTGGTTTGGGACAGAGCTCCTACAATGAGCAGTTCTTC
CASGLGQSSYNEQFF
>once|TRBJ2-1|TRBV6-2/TRBV6-3|TRBD1
TGTGCCAGCAGCCCTGCGGGGACAGGGAGCTCCTACAATGAGCAGTTCTTC
CASSPAGTGSSYNEQFF
>-|TRBJ1-2|TRBV5-8|TRBD1
TGTGCCAGCAGCTTGGTTTCAGGGGGCTATGGCTACACCTTC
CASSLVSGGYGYTF
>-|TRBJ1-2|TRBV7-6|-
TGTGCCAGCAGCTCCGCCCCTCCTACGTACGGTAACTATGGCTACACCTTC
CASSSAPPTYGNYGYTF
>few|TRBJ2-5|TRBV6-2/TRBV6-3|-
TGTGCCAGCAGTGCCACTAGGAAAGAGACCCAGTACTTC
CASSATRKETQYF
>once|TRBJ1-2|TRBV7-9|TRBD1
TGTGCCAGCAGCGGGCGGGGAAAGGGACAGGACCTTTATGGCTACACCTTC
CASSGRGKGQDLYGYTF
>-|TRBJ1-1|TRBV19|-
TGTGCCAGTAATCGGGGATACACTGAAGCTTTCTTT
CASNRGYTEAFF
>once|TRBJ1-4|TRBV5-8|-
TGTGCCAGCAATCTACAGCAAAATGAAAAACTGTTTTTT
CASNLQQNEKLFF
>-|TRBJ2-3|TRBV9|TRBD1
TGTGCCAGCAGTGGTAGTTGGAAGGGGGCCTCCACAGATACGCAGTATTTT
CASSGSWKGASTDTQYF
>-|TRBJ1-3|TRBV6-1|-
TGTGCCAGCAGTGAAGTTTATACTGAGCCTGGAAACACCATATATTTT
CASSEVYTEPGNTIYF
>-|TRBJ1-6|TRBV27|TRBD1
TGTGCCAGCAGCACGGACAGGGTCGCCAGGATGGGAAGTTCACCCCTCCACTTT
CASSTDRVARMGSSPLHF
>-|TRBJ1-2|TRBV6-6|TRBD1
TGTGCCAGCAGAGCTACAGGGGGCCCGAACTATGGCTACACCTTC
CASRATGGPNYGYTF
>-|TRBJ1-2|TRBV7-9|TRBD1
TGTGCCAGCAGCCCGATTAAGACAGGGGGCAATGGCTACACCTTC
CASSPIKTGGNGYTF
>-|TRBJ2-2|TRBV5-1|-
TGCGCCAGCAGCTTGGGGCAGCGACCTAACACCGGGGAGCTGTTTTTT
CASSLGQRPNTGELFF
>-|TRBJ1-1|TRBV2|TRBD1
TGTGCCAGCAGCGTGGACAGGGAGGGAGCGAACACTGAAGCTTTCTTT
CASSVDREGANTEAFF
>-|TRBJ2-7|TRBV24-1|-
TGTGCCACGGGGGTAGGAATTGGGGGTCTCCTTTTGGGAGGCTACGAGCAGTACTTC
CATGVGIGGLLLGGYEQYF